This T cell receptor (beta chain) was identified in a study of vaccination effects on CD4 cells after COVID-19. Libraries were prepared by immunoSEQ multiplex PCR; TCRdb keeps only in-frame clonotypes and omits some of them. In the table there are roughly 25,000 clones, under 75% of which are singletons. Expansion of antigen-specific CD4+ T cells with viral peptide pools was carried out by the ViraFEST assay before sequencing. When around 10 days of culture had elapsed, CD4+ T cells were isolated. The vaccine recipients had no prior SARS-CoV-2 infection, with negative nucleocapsid antibodies. By its share, this clone is medium-sized. The antigen remains undetermined. This TCR derives from a human donor who received a COVID-19 vaccine. This sample comprised CD4+ T cells from PBMCs cultured with HCoV-OC43 spike peptides, obtained before COVID-19 vaccination. Subset defined: HCoV-OC43 spike overlapping peptide pool stimulation.

The CDR3 DNA sequence: TGTGCCATCAGTGAAACGGGAACTAGCGGACTATCCTACGAGCAGTACTTC. Protein sequence: CAISETGTSGLSYEQYF. The V call is TRBV10-3, the J call TRBJ2-7; 8 nucleotides line up with TRBD2. This CDR3 has 17 residues. V gave up 3 bases and J gave up 1 base; unmatched junction bases: 11. Germline CDR1 reads ENHRY; CDR2 reads SYGVKD.